These T cell receptor beta chains were read from a single sample in a study of early T cells in non-severe SARS-CoV-2 infection. TCRdb re-derived calls from the 5' RACE reads in MiXCR, one entry per CDR3 protein. Among roughly 60,000 distinct CDR3 sequences, around an eighth were seen once, and the ten largest hold around 4.5%. Specimen: whole blood. Source of these receptors: an adult who was a healthcare worker with PCR-confirmed SARS-CoV-2 infection or an uninfected control (not recorded which). The CDR3 runs from the conserved cysteine through the conserved F or W. D genes are given only for firm matches. Clone size is not always given. Where it is, it says once, few, many or a class for expanded clones.

V gene: TRBV28
D gene: TRBD2
clone size: NA
J gene: TRBJ2-1
CDR3 protein: CASGGTSGTGGQFF
CDR3 DNA: TGTGCCAGCGGGGGGACTAGCGGAACTGGAGGGCAGTTCTTC

V gene: TRBV5-1
D gene: NA
clone size: NA
J gene: TRBJ1-2
CDR3 protein: CASSQGQGRNYGYTF
CDR3 DNA: TGCGCCAGCAGCCAAGGTCAGGGGAGGAACTATGGCTACACCTTC

V gene: TRBV20-1
D gene: NA
clone size: NA
J gene: TRBJ2-3
CDR3 protein: CSAPEGGIADTQYF
CDR3 DNA: TGCAGTGCTCCGGAGGGGGGAATCGCAGATACGCAGTATTTT

V gene: TRBV20-1
D gene: NA
clone size: NA
J gene: TRBJ1-4
CDR3 protein: CSARKRQILATNEKLFF
CDR3 DNA: TGCAGTGCTCGGAAACGACAGATTTTAGCAACTAATGAAAAACTGTTTTTT

V gene: TRBV11-2
D gene: TRBD2
clone size: many
J gene: TRBJ2-7
CDR3 protein: CASSLDRLAGDEQYF
CDR3 DNA: TGTGCCAGCAGCTTAGATAGACTAGCGGGAGACGAGCAGTACTTC

V gene: TRBV14
D gene: NA
clone size: medium-sized
J gene: TRBJ2-1
CDR3 protein: CASSQVRGLEQFF
CDR3 DNA: TGTGCCAGCAGCCAAGTCCGGGGGCTTGAGCAGTTCTTC

V gene: TRBV3-1
D gene: NA
clone size: few
J gene: TRBJ2-7
CDR3 protein: CASSQGVGPSGEQYF
CDR3 DNA: TGTGCCAGCAGCCAAGGAGTGGGACCCTCCGGCGAGCAGTACTTC

V gene: TRBV5-1
D gene: TRBD1
clone size: NA
J gene: TRBJ1-1
CDR3 protein: CASSLTGTGVITEAFF
CDR3 DNA: TGCGCCAGCAGCTTGACCGGGACAGGGGTAATCACTGAAGCTTTCTTT

V gene: TRBV12-3/TRBV12-4
D gene: NA
clone size: NA
J gene: TRBJ2-3
CDR3 protein: CASSFSARLAAGFTDTQYF
CDR3 DNA: TGTGCCAGCAGTTTTTCAGCCCGATTGGCGGCGGGGTTCACAGATACGCAGTATTTT

V gene: TRBV5-1
D gene: TRBD1
clone size: few
J gene: TRBJ2-1
CDR3 protein: CASSLGTGNEQFF
CDR3 DNA: TGCGCCAGCAGCTTGGGGACAGGGAATGAGCAGTTCTTC

V gene: TRBV7-6
D gene: NA
clone size: NA
J gene: TRBJ2-1
CDR3 protein: CASRGDGRTYNEQFF
CDR3 DNA: TGTGCCAGCAGGGGAGATGGGCGGACCTACAATGAGCAGTTCTTC

V gene: TRBV12-3/TRBV12-4
D gene: NA
clone size: few
J gene: TRBJ1-5
CDR3 protein: CASSLAPQGNQPQHF
CDR3 DNA: TGTGCCAGCAGTTTAGCCCCTCAGGGAAATCAGCCCCAGCATTTT

V gene: TRBV5-6
D gene: NA
clone size: few
J gene: TRBJ1-2
CDR3 protein: CASSLSMSRSALGYTF
CDR3 DNA: TGTGCCAGCAGCTTGTCGATGTCCCGGTCCGCCCTGGGCTACACCTTC

V gene: TRBV9
D gene: NA
clone size: many
J gene: TRBJ2-2
CDR3 protein: CASSVGTNTGELFF
CDR3 DNA: TGTGCCAGCAGCGTAGGCACGAACACCGGGGAGCTGTTTTTT

V gene: TRBV7-2
D gene: TRBD2
clone size: many
J gene: TRBJ2-7
CDR3 protein: CASSPRGRGGYEQYF
CDR3 DNA: TGTGCCAGCAGCCCCCGCGGGCGGGGGGGCTACGAGCAGTACTTC

V gene: TRBV9
D gene: NA
clone size: few
J gene: TRBJ2-7
CDR3 protein: CASSVGVTYEQYF
CDR3 DNA: TGTGCCAGCAGCGTGGGGGTCACCTACGAGCAGTACTTC

V gene: TRBV28
D gene: NA
clone size: NA
J gene: TRBJ2-7
CDR3 protein: CASSSPGERTNEQYF
CDR3 DNA: TGTGCCAGCAGTTCCCCTGGCGAACGGACCAACGAGCAGTACTTC

V gene: TRBV10-3
D gene: NA
clone size: many
J gene: TRBJ2-2
CDR3 protein: CAISKDSANTGELFF
CDR3 DNA: TGTGCCATCAGTAAGGACAGCGCGAACACCGGGGAGCTGTTTTTT

V gene: TRBV7-8
D gene: NA
clone size: few
J gene: TRBJ1-1
CDR3 protein: CASRERGGKGTEAFF
CDR3 DNA: TGTGCCAGCAGGGAACGAGGGGGGAAGGGGACTGAAGCTTTCTTT

V gene: TRBV7-2
D gene: TRBD1
clone size: NA
J gene: TRBJ1-4
CDR3 protein: CASSIPGQFNEKLFF
CDR3 DNA: TGTGCCAGCAGCATACCGGGACAGTTTAATGAAAAACTGTTTTTT